This T cell receptor (beta chain) was captured by sequencing in a study of coeliac disease. TCRdb's table, derived via immunoSEQ multiplex PCR, lists solely in-frame clones and lacks some. In the table there are a few thousand clones, approximately 69% of which are singletons. Germline CDR1 is SQVTM and CDR2 is ANQGSEA. Trimming shortened V by 1 base and J by 7 bases, and 32 bases separated the two germline ends. There are 20 residues in the CDR3. Findings and caveats of the study: Active celiac intraepithelial and lamina propria samples had lower TRB and TRG clonality than control samples.

As regards this clone: The antigen remains undetermined.

The receptor's source is a woman aged 40-49 years. The rearrangement joins TRBV29-1 to TRBJ2-1; D is possibly TRBD1 (9 bases). Sequenced: lymphocytes from the gut lamina propria. CDR3: CSVEGAGGQGRDTGRNEQFF. CDR3 nucleotides: TGCAGCGTTGAAGGTGCGGGAGGACAGGGGCGGGATACGGGGAGGAATGAGCAGTTCTTC.